The 26 T cell receptor beta chains listed next were all sequenced from one sample in a study of blood T cell repertoires in COVID-19. Sequencing used immunoSEQ multiplex PCR; TCRdb keeps in-frame clones, though not all of them. The sample consists of 90,000 to 100,000 clones, over 70% of them appearing once. Sample: peripheral blood. The receptors derive from a man aged 65 to 85 with acute or convalescent COVID-19.

The chain recombines TRBV24-1 with TRBJ2-1; 10 positions match TRBD1. V lost 3 bases to trimming and J lost 3 bases; unmatched junction nucleotides: 7. Germline V CDR1 and CDR2: KGHDR, SFDVKD. The CDR3 is 17 amino acids. The DNA of the CDR3 is TGTGCCACCAGTGATCCACTATGGGACAGGGGCTACAATGAGCAGTTCTTC. It encodes CATSDPLWDRGYNEQFF.

The rearrangement joins TRBV7-2 to TRBJ2-5; D unresolved. There are 13 residues in the CDR3. V gave up 4 bases and J gave up 2 bases, with 8 bases separating them. Germline CDR1 and CDR2: SGHTA and FQGNSA. CDR3 region: CASSSVRQETQYF. CDR3 DNA sequence: TGTGCCAGCAGCTCGGTGAGACAAGAGACCCAGTACTTC.

This sequence joins TRBV2 and TRBJ1-2; D possibly corresponds to TRBD1 (6 bases). From germline, CDR1 is SNHLY and CDR2 FYNNEI. V gave up 8 bases and J gave up 4 bases, with 14 bases separating them. This CDR3 has 13 amino acids. The CDR3 nucleotides read TGTGCCAGCGCTAGCCCGACAGGCTATGGCTACACCTTC. Translated, it gives CASASPTGYGYTF. The full variable domain, its missing parts supplied by reference TRBV2 and TRBJ1-2, is EPEVTQTPSHQVTQMGQEVILRCVPISNHLYFYWYRQILGQKVEFLVSFYNNEISEKSEIFDDQFSVERPDGSNFTLKIRSTKLEDSAMYFCASASPTGYGYTFGSGTRLTVV.

Concerning this clone: One end of the junction fails to match germline, which may point to a read error. The DNA for the CDR3 is TGCGCCAGCAGCTTGGGGCCCGGGACTAGCGGGAGTCTACGCGACTTC. Its protein product is CASSLGPGTSGSLRDF. The gene calls are TRBV5-1 and TRBJ2-5, with 14 bases fitting TRBD2. Germline lookup yields CDR1 SGHRS and CDR2 YFSETQ. CDR3 length: 16 amino acids.

The chain has TRBV3-1 (or the pseudogene TRBV3-2) and TRBJ1-4; D call uncertain. The CDR3 has 16 amino acids. From germline, CDR1 is LGHDT and CDR2 YNNKEL (reference sequence). The V gene lost 4 bases and the J gene lost 0 bases, with 12 bases spanning the gap. The CDR3 is CASSLSVQATNEKLFF. The CDR3 DNA reads TGTGCCAGCAGCCTATCAGTACAAGCAACTAATGAAAAACTGTTTTTT.

The chain couples TRBV9 to TRBJ2-2; 8 positions match TRBD2. In germline, CDR1 is SGDLS, CDR2 YYNGEE. This CDR3 region has 14 residues. J was trimmed by 7 bases and V by 4 bases; bases with no gene match: 6. In DNA form, the CDR3 reads TGTGCCAGCAGCTTCGGACTAGCCCGCGGGGAGCTGTTTTTT. Translation gives CASSFGLARGELFF.

V gene TRBV7-2 combines with J gene TRBJ2-7; maybe TRBD1 (5 bases). The CDR3 has 15 amino acids. With 6 bases removed from V and 3 bases from J, the gap between germline ends came to 18 bases. The V gene's germline CDR1 is SGHTA and CDR2 FQGNSA. This CDR3 reads CASSFVVGAYYEQYF. The DNA for the CDR3 is TGTGCCAGCAGTTTTGTAGTTGGGGCCTACTACGAGCAGTACTTC.

The chain is built from TRBV29-1 and TRBJ2-7; 9 bases are a match to TRBD1. The CDR3 has 12 residues. From germline, CDR1 is SQVTM and CDR2 ANQGSEA. V lost 8 bases and J lost 6; bases outside the gene matches: 8. DNA of the CDR3: TGCAGCACGTCGACAGGGGGAGGCGAGCAGTACTTC. This gives the protein CSTSTGGGEQYF.

The chain links TRBV12-3 or TRBV12-4 to TRBJ2-7; 7 bases match TRBD1. V lost 10 bases and J lost 1; bases outside the gene matches: 4. CDR3 length equals 12 residues. The CDR3 loop reads CATGTDSYEQYF. In DNA form, the CDR3 reads TGTGCCACCGGGACAGATTCCTACGAGCAGTACTTC.

CDR3 in amino acids: CASSFKGAGNQPQHF. The CDR3 nucleotides are TGTGCCAGCAGTTTTAAGGGGGCGGGTAATCAGCCCCAGCATTTT. The chain has TRBV27 and TRBJ1-5; 7 bases agree with TRBD1. The CDR3 length is 15 residues. Germline CDR1 is MNHEY and CDR2 is SMNVEV (reference sequence). Trimming took 3 bases from V and 4 from J; bases not matched to a gene: 6.

The gene calls are TRBV15 and TRBJ1-3; 8 bases fit TRBD1. This CDR3 has 14 amino acids. Germline CDR1 is LNHNV and CDR2 is YYDKDF (reference sequence). Trimming at V came to 7 bases and at J to 2 bases, leaving 4 bases not matched to a gene. The CDR3 is CATKKTGAGNTIYF. The CDR3 DNA is TGTGCCACCAAAAAGACAGGGGCTGGAAACACCATATATTTT. The whole variable domain, filled in from reference TRBV15 and TRBJ1-3, reads DAMVIQNPRYQVTQFGKPVTLSCSQTLNHNVMYWYQQKSSQAPKLLFHYYDKDFNNEADTPDNFQSRRPNTSFCFLDIRSPGLGDTAMYLCATKKTGAGNTIYFGEGSWLTVV.

The chain joins TRBV18 to TRBJ2-1, with TRBD2 identical over 9 bases. The junction had 8 bases not matched to a gene; V was cut back by 3 bases and J by 5 bases. The germline gives CDR1 KGHSH, CDR2 LQKENI. The CDR3 covers 16 residues. CDR3 DNA sequence: TGTGCCAGCTCACCGAGACTAGCGGAAAATAACAATGAGCAGTTCTTC. This translates into CASSPRLAENNNEQFF.

The chain employs TRBV19 and TRBJ2-7; D is possibly TRBD2 (6 bases). Germline values: CDR1 LNHDA, CDR2 SQIVND (reference sequence). V lost 1 base and J 2 bases, leaving 15 bases between the germline ends. This CDR3 is 16 amino acids long. In DNA, the CDR3 is TGTGCCAGTAGTATAGGGGTGGGACTCACCCCCTACGAGCAGTACTTC. This gives the protein CASSIGVGLTPYEQYF.

This clone has just a few counts. The rearrangement links TRBV3-1 (or the pseudogene TRBV3-2) to TRBJ1-4, with 7 bases lining up with TRBD1. CDR1 and CDR2 from the germline V gene are LGHDT and YNNKEL (reference sequence). This CDR3 contains 15 residues. V shed 5 bases and J 5 bases; nucleotides not matched to a gene: 8. The CDR3 protein is CASSAMGQPNEKLFF. DNA of the CDR3: TGTGCCAGCAGCGCCATGGGACAGCCGAATGAAAAACTGTTTTTT.

The chain carries TRBV21-1 and TRBJ2-6; the table's D gene call, TRBD2, was not cross checked with the DNA. TRBV21-1 is flagged as a pseudogene. The CDR3 runs 20 residues. The CDR3 bases are TGTGCCAGCAGCAAAGCGGGAACTAGCGGGAGTAACTCTGGGGCCAACGTCCTGACTTTC. Amino acids: CASSKAGTSGSNSGANVLTF.

With respect to this clone: The same CDR3 is also encoded by other DNA sequences in this sample. The V gene is TRBV6-4, the J gene TRBJ2-1; TRBD2 agrees at 10 bases. The V and J ends lost 6 bases and 0 bases, in that order; junction bases with no gene match: 2. Germline CDR1 reads MRHNA; CDR2 reads SNTAGT. The CDR3 contains 15 residues. This chain's CDR3 is CASRRTSGSYNEQFF. As DNA, the CDR3 is TGTGCCAGCAGGAGGACTAGCGGCTCCTACAATGAGCAGTTCTTC.

Regarding this clone: The same CDR3 can be traced to other DNA sequences in this sample. The chain couples TRBV28 to TRBJ1-5, with no clear D. Germline CDR1 and CDR2: MDHEN and SYDVKM. The CDR3 runs to 14 residues. Trimming shortened V by 2 bases and J by 2 bases, and 7 bases separated the two germline ends. The CDR3 loop reads CASSLPGGNQPQHF. For the CDR3, the DNA is TGTGCCAGCAGTTTACCCGGGGGCAATCAGCCCCAGCATTTT.

This chain connects TRBV5-1 to TRBJ2-2; TRBD2 might be the D (6 bases). The germline V gene has CDR1 SGHRS and CDR2 YFSETQ. CDR3 length: 14 residues. Trimming took 3 bases from V and 3 from J, leaving 9 bases between them. The CDR3 reads CASSWGDDTGELFF. The CDR3 DNA reads as TGCGCCAGCAGCTGGGGGGATGACACCGGGGAGCTGTTTTTT.

The chain recombines TRBV29-1 with TRBJ2-3; no reliable D call. V was shortened by 0 bases and J by 2 bases, with 9 bases between the two germline ends. The length of the CDR3 is 14 residues. The germline gives CDR1 SQVTM, CDR2 ANQGSEA. The CDR3 nucleotides read TGCAGCGTTGAAGATAACGGGTTCACAGATACGCAGTATTTT. Residues: CSVEDNGFTDTQYF.

This chain joins TRBV20-1 and TRBJ2-5; D is undetermined. Germline V gene sequence: CDR1 DFQATT, CDR2 SNEGSKA (reference sequence). The ends were cut back, 4 bases at V and 7 bases at J, with 7 bases in the middle. This CDR3 contains 10 residues. CDR3: CSAIEATQYF. CDR3 nucleotide sequence: TGCAGTGCTATTGAGGCGACCCAGTACTTC.

The chain joins TRBV5-1 to TRBJ2-7; perhaps TRBD1 as D (6 bases). Germline V gene sequence: CDR1 SGHRS, CDR2 YFSETQ. V was cut by 0 bases and J by 3 bases, with 28 bases left in between. The CDR3 is made up of 20 amino acids. DNA for the CDR3: TGCGCCAGCAGCTTGGCCGGGACAATAAGGGCTTTTGATGGCTACTACGAGCAGTACTTC. Translated, it gives CASSLAGTIRAFDGYYEQYF.

The chain employs TRBV29-1 and TRBJ2-5, with D possibly TRBD1 on 5 matching bases. This CDR3 has 12 amino acids. From germline, CDR1 is SQVTM and CDR2 ANQGSEA. The ends were cut back, 6 bases at V and 2 bases at J, with 10 bases in the middle. The CDR3 spells CSVGAQQETQYF. The DNA for the CDR3 is TGCAGCGTAGGGGCCCAACAAGAGACCCAGTACTTC.

Concerning this clone itself: This specimen includes other DNA sequences encoding the same CDR3. The gene calls are TRBV27 and TRBJ2-7; 9 nucleotides match TRBD1. The V segment lost 6 bases and the J segment 0 bases; nucleotides outside the gene matches: 3. From germline, CDR1 is MNHEY and CDR2 SMNVEV (reference sequence). The CDR3 extends over 14 amino acids. CDR3 sequence (DNA): TGTGCCAGCAGGGGGACAGGGAGCTCCTACGAGCAGTACTTC. Its translation: CASRGTGSSYEQYF.

This clone was detected only a few times. The V and J genes are TRBV5-4 and TRBJ2-3; D gene ambiguous. Trimming left V 0 bases short and J 3 bases short, with 8 bases between. The germline CDR1 and CDR2 sequences are SGHNT and YYREEE (reference sequence). The length of the CDR3 is 14 residues. The CDR3 coding sequence is TGTGCCAGCAGCTTGGCTCTGGAGACAGATACGCAGTATTTT. As protein: CASSLALETDTQYF.

DNA for the CDR3: TGTGCCAGCAGCCAAGTAGTCCCGACAGTGGCAGATACGCAGTATTTT. Translation: CASSQVVPTVADTQYF. This chain connects TRBV14 to TRBJ2-3, with D tentatively TRBD1 (5 bases). From germline, CDR1 is SGHDN and CDR2 FVKESK. V was pared by 1 base and J by 4 bases, with 15 bases between. The CDR3 totals 16 residues. Combining the CDR3 with reference TRBV14 and TRBJ2-3 gives the whole variable domain EAGVTQFPSHSVIEKGQTVTLRCDPISGHDNLYWYRRVMGKEIKFLLHFVKESKQDESGMPNNRFLAERTGGTYSTLKVQPAELEDSGVYFCASSQVVPTVADTQYFGPGTRLTVL.

The V gene is TRBV28, the J gene TRBJ2-7; 9 bases are shared with TRBD2. The CDR3 spans 15 residues. V was clipped by 4 bases and J by 0 bases; unmatched bases: 4. Germline V gene data show CDR1 as MDHEN and CDR2 as SYDVKM. CDR3 sequence reads: CASSSAGGSSYEQYF. CDR3 DNA: TGTGCCAGCAGTTCCGCGGGAGGGAGCTCCTACGAGCAGTACTTC.